This TCR beta chain was found in a study of Ad26.COV2.S vaccination and SARS-CoV-2 variants. About the study: Donor allocation was to the COV1001 Ad26.COV2.S trial arm.

Treatment of the sample: roughly 19 received Ad26.COV2.S at low or high dose, single or two shots; roughly five received placebo; per-sample allocation not given. Samples were taken on day 63 after the first vaccine or placebo injection. Boston supplied an adult donor aged 18-55 years. Expression of Wuhan-strain SARS-CoV-2 spike came from the Ad26 vector that formed the vaccine. This CDR3 is 12 amino acids long. CDR1 MGHDK and CDR2 SYGVNS come from the germline V gene. Trimming stripped 5 bases from V and 3 bases from J, with 7 bases between. Libraries were prepared by immunoSEQ multiplex PCR; TCRdb keeps only in-frame clonotypes and omits some of them. The table lists about 680,000 clones, about 89% of them singletons.

The sample here was peripheral blood, taken in a trial of Ad26.COV2.S vaccine versus placebo. The chain uses TRBV25-1 and TRBJ1-1; D not certain. The sequence derives from a person aged 18-60 years who received the Ad26.COV2.S COVID-19 vaccine or a placebo. The CDR3 protein is CASSRADTEAFF. The DNA of the CDR3 is TGTGCCAGCAGTCGCGCAGACACTGAAGCTTTCTTT. The full variable domain, its missing parts supplied by reference TRBV25-1 and TRBJ1-1, is EADIYQTPRYLVIGTGKKITLECSQTMGHDKMYWYQQDPGMELHLIHYSYGVNSTEKGDLSSESTVSRIRTEHFPLTLESARPSHTSQYLCASSRADTEAFFGQGTRLTVV.